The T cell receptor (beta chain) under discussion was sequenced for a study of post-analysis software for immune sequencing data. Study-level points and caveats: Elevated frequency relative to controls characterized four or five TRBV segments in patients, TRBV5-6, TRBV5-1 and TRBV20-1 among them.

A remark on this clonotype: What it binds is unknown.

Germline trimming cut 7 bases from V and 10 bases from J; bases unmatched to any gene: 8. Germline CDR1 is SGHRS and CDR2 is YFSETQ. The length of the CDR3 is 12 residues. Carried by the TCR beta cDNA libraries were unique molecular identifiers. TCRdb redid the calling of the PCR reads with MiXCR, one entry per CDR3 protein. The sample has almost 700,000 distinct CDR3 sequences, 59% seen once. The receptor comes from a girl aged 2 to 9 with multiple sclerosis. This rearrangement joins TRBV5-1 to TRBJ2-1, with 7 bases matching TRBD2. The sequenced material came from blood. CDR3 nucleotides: TGCGCCAGCTGCGATCAGGGAGGGGAGCAGTTCTTC. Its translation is CASCDQGGEQFF.